This T cell receptor beta chain originates from a study of T-cell reconstitution after alpha-beta-depleted transplantation in children. Unique molecular identifiers featured in how the TCRbeta library was prepared. TCRdb recomputed calls from the PCR reads with MiXCR, one row per CDR3 protein. This table holds 90,000 to 100,000 distinct CDR3 sequences, less than 25% found once. Germline CDR1 DFQATT, CDR2 SNEGSKA (reference sequence). This CDR3 is 11 amino acids long. Trimming stripped 3 bases from V and 4 bases from J, with 7 bases between. The sequencing here drew on PBMCs, taken before TCRalphabeta/CD19-depleted stem cell transplant. The V call is TRBV20-1, the J call TRBJ2-7; D remains unclear. This clonotype was sampled from a boy aged 2 to 9 with acute lymphoblastic leukemia, due to receive a stem cell transplant. CDR3 protein: CSASLAYEQYF. CDR3 bases: TGCAGTGCTAGCCTGGCGTACGAGCAGTACTTC.